A single sample gave rise to the 23 T cell receptor beta chains below, sequenced in a study of Ad26.COV2.S vaccination and SARS-CoV-2 variants. Sequencing used immunoSEQ multiplex PCR; TCRdb keeps in-frame clones, though not all of them. The sample has around 340,000 clones, 86% seen once; the top ten hold around 10%. Treatment meaning: 15 to 20 received Ad26.COV2.S at low or high dose, single or two shots; several received placebo; per-sample allocation not given. Samples analyzed were those drawn on day 63 after the first vaccine or placebo injection. The material sequenced was peripheral blood, taken in a trial of Ad26.COV2.S vaccine versus placebo. The receptors come from a person aged 18-60 years who received the Ad26.COV2.S COVID-19 vaccine or a placebo.

The gene calls are TRBV27 and TRBJ2-3; D is perhaps TRBD2 (5 bases). Trimming cost V 6 bases and J 2 bases, with 21 bases left between them. CDR3 length equals 17 residues. Germline lookup yields CDR1 MNHEY and CDR2 SMNVEV (reference sequence). The CDR3 DNA reads TGTGCCAGCAGCCCCCACAGTGTGGTCGGACTCACAGATACGCAGTATTTT. Translated: CASSPHSVVGLTDTQYF.

The chain joins TRBV24-1 to TRBJ2-1, with TRBD2 matching 9 bases. V trimming: 4 bases; J trimming: 2 bases; junction bases outside the gene matches: 5. Germline lookup yields CDR1 KGHDR and CDR2 SFDVKD. CDR3 length equals 16 residues. DNA for the CDR3: TGTGCCACCAGTGACCGGGGACTAGCAACCTACAATGAGCAGTTCTTC. This translates into CATSDRGLATYNEQFF.

The gene calls are TRBV4-2 and TRBJ2-1, with a possible D match to TRBD2 (6 bases). V was shortened by 3 bases and J by 0 bases, with 12 bases between the two germline ends. Germline CDR1 is LGHNA and CDR2 is YNFKEQ. CDR3 size: 16 residues. The CDR3 reads CASSQNSGFSYNEQFF. Written as DNA, the CDR3 is TGTGCCAGCAGCCAGAATAGCGGTTTCTCCTACAATGAGCAGTTCTTC.

This clone was counted only a few times. This chain joins TRBV28 and TRBJ1-2; 7 bases match TRBD1. The germline V gene has CDR1 MDHEN and CDR2 SYDVKM. CDR3 length: 15 amino acids. After removal of 4 bases from V and 1 base from J, the junction contained 6 bases not matched to a gene. Here the CDR3 reads CASSSLGTDNYGYTF. The CDR3 coding sequence is TGTGCCAGCAGTTCCCTCGGGACAGATAACTATGGCTACACCTTC.

The rearrangement joins TRBV28 to TRBJ2-7, with 14 positions matching TRBD2. CDR3 length: 16 amino acids. Germline lookup yields CDR1 MDHEN and CDR2 SYDVKM. The V gene end was trimmed by 8 bases and the J gene end by 6 bases; junction bases not matched to a gene: 12. The CDR3 sequence is CASGEAGTSGSPEQYF. Written as DNA, the CDR3 is TGTGCCAGCGGGGAAGCCGGGACTAGCGGGAGTCCCGAGCAGTACTTC.

The rearrangement links TRBV28 to TRBJ2-1; D is unresolved. Trimming shortened V by 5 bases and J by 7 bases, and 15 bases separated the two germline ends. Germline V lookup: CDR1 MDHEN, CDR2 SYDVKM. This CDR3 is 14 amino acids long. The CDR3: CASSITGFGNEQFF. The CDR3 nucleotides are TGTGCCAGCAGTATAACCGGTTTTGGGAATGAGCAGTTCTTC.

The CDR3 bases are TGTGCCAGCATAAGCACCTATAATTCACCCCTCCACTTT. Amino acids: CASISTYNSPLHF. The chain employs TRBV6-5 and TRBJ1-6; D unresolved. The germline CDR1 and CDR2 sequences are MNHEY and SVGAGI. The V gene lost 7 bases and the J gene lost 2 bases, with 6 bases spanning the gap. The CDR3 is 13 amino acids.

V gene TRBV9 combines with J gene TRBJ1-2; D is perhaps TRBD1 (5 bases). In germline, CDR1 is SGDLS, CDR2 YYNGEE. This CDR3 comprises 15 residues. V dropped 4 bases and J dropped 6 bases, with 19 bases sitting between them. CDR3 coding DNA: TGTGCCAGCAGCCCGCGGGGAAAGGGACTGGATGGCTACACCTTC. It encodes CASSPRGKGLDGYTF.

This clone was observed a handful of times. The chain is built from TRBV4-3 and TRBJ2-5; D gene ambiguous. The V and J ends lost 0 bases and 2 bases respectively, with 22 bases between them. CDR3 length: 19 residues. Germline V gene data show CDR1 as LGHNA and CDR2 as YSLEER. The CDR3 region has the DNA TGCGCCAGCAGCCAAGATAAGTCGTTGGCGGAGAGCCCTCAAGAGACCCAGTACTTC. Translated: CASSQDKSLAESPQETQYF.

The chain couples TRBV10-1 to TRBJ2-3; D gene uncertain. CDR3 length: 14 amino acids. The germline V gene has CDR1 WNHNN and CDR2 SYGVQD (reference sequence). The ends were cut back, 2 bases at V and 2 bases at J, with 8 bases in the middle. The CDR3: CASSENIPTDTQYF. The CDR3 DNA is TGCGCCAGCAGTGAGAATATACCCACAGATACGCAGTATTTT.

This sequence joins TRBV7-9 and TRBJ2-1; 16 nucleotides match TRBD2. This CDR3 spans 16 amino acids. V lost 5 bases, J lost 9 bases, and 7 bases stayed unmatched. Germline values: CDR1 SEHNR, CDR2 FQNEAQ (reference sequence). CDR3 protein: CASSPGLAGGRGEQFF. Written as DNA, the CDR3 is TGTGCCAGCAGCCCGGGACTAGCGGGAGGGAGGGGTGAGCAGTTCTTC.

The chain uses TRBV28 and TRBJ2-1; 8 bases map to TRBD2. This CDR3 has 14 amino acids. Germline V gene lookup returns CDR1 MDHEN and CDR2 SYDVKM. With 7 bases clipped from V and 2 bases from J, the junction kept 4 bases outside the gene matches. The CDR3 sequence is CASTIAGPYNEQFF. The CDR3 DNA follows: TGTGCCAGCACTATAGCGGGGCCCTACAATGAGCAGTTCTTC.

The V call is TRBV2, the J call TRBJ1-1; possible D gene TRBD1, 5 bases. V lost 6 bases, J lost 5 bases, and 10 bases lay in between. Germline V gene sequence: CDR1 SNHLY, CDR2 FYNNEI. The CDR3 has 12 amino acids. The CDR3 bases are TGTGCCAGCAGCAGGGTAGGGACTGAAGCTTTCTTT. It encodes CASSRVGTEAFF.

The chain links TRBV11-2 to TRBJ1-6; 7 bases agree with TRBD1. Germline V lookup: CDR1 SGHAT, CDR2 FQNNGV. J lost 5 bases, V lost 5 bases, and 6 bases had no gene match. The CDR3 contains 15 residues. The CDR3 bases are TGTGCCAGCAGCCCGGGACAGACAAATAATTCACCCCTCCACTTT. Protein: CASSPGQTNNSPLHF. Full variable domain (outside the CDR3, taken from reference TRBV11-2 and TRBJ1-6): EAGVAQSPRYKIIEKRQSVAFWCNPISGHATLYWYQQILGQGPKLLIQFQNNGVVDDSQLPKDRFSAERLKGVDSTLKIQPAKLEDSAVYLCASSPGQTNNSPLHFGNGTRLTVT.

The V call is TRBV18, the J call TRBJ1-2; D remains unclear. The CDR3 runs 13 residues. Germline values: CDR1 KGHSH, CDR2 LQKENI. Trimming took 3 bases from V and 2 from J, leaving 7 bases between them. The CDR3 loop is CASSPDNNYGYTF. The DNA of the CDR3 is TGTGCCAGCTCACCTGACAACAACTATGGCTACACCTTC.

The chain couples TRBV4-3 to TRBJ2-7, with D perhaps TRBD1 (5 bases). Trimming shortened V by 1 base and J by 1 base, and 11 bases separated the two germline ends. CDR1 is LGHNA and CDR2 is YSLEER in the germline V gene. This CDR3 contains 15 residues. The CDR3 sequence: CASSQVRDSSYEQYF. The CDR3 DNA reads as TGCGCCAGCAGCCAAGTCCGAGACAGTTCCTACGAGCAGTACTTC.

V usage is TRBV27 and J usage is TRBJ2-3; 9 positions match TRBD2. V shed 6 bases, J shed 3 bases, and the junction held 7 bases outside the gene matches. Germline CDR1 is MNHEY and CDR2 is SMNVEV (reference sequence). The CDR3 is 15 amino acids. The CDR3 sequence is CASRTSGGLTDTQYF. The CDR3 DNA reads TGTGCCAGCAGGACTAGCGGCGGCTTAACAGATACGCAGTATTTT.

The rearrangement links TRBV7-9 to TRBJ1-1; TRBD1 aligns across 8 bases. The CDR3 consists of 15 residues. J gave up 6 bases and V 6 bases, and 12 bases lay outside the gene matches. CDR1 is SEHNR and CDR2 is FQNEAQ in the germline V gene (reference sequence). The CDR3 protein is CASRRTGYQWAEAFF. CDR3 sequence (DNA): TGTGCCAGCAGGCGGACAGGGTATCAATGGGCTGAAGCTTTCTTT.

The rearrangement uses TRBV5-1 and TRBJ1-6; no definite D call. The ends were cut back, 4 bases at V and 4 bases at J, with 15 bases in the middle. This CDR3 comprises 16 residues. CDR1 and CDR2 from the germline V gene are SGHRS and YFSETQ. CDR3 in DNA: TGCGCCAGCAGCATCGACTGGGAACTGTATAATTCACCCCTCCACTTT. Translated: CASSIDWELYNSPLHF.

The CDR3 nucleotides are TGTGCCAGCAGCTTAGGGACTAGCGTATACGAGCAGTACTTC. Encoded protein: CASSLGTSVYEQYF. The rearrangement uses TRBV11-2 and TRBJ2-7, with TRBD2 identical over 9 bases. After removal of 1 base from V and 4 bases from J, the junction contained 2 bases not matched to a gene. The germline CDR1 and CDR2 sequences are SGHAT and FQNNGV. This CDR3 region has 14 residues.

The chain links TRBV5-6 to TRBJ2-3, with a weak D call TRBD2 (6 bases). Germline CDR1 is SGHDT and CDR2 is YYEEEE. The CDR3 consists of 14 residues. The V end lost 2 bases, the J end lost 1 base, and 8 bases lay between the germline ends. CDR3 DNA: TGTGCCAGCAGCTTAAGGAGGGGCACAGATACGCAGTATTTT. It yields the protein CASSLRRGTDTQYF.

The V gene is TRBV4-3, the J gene TRBJ2-7; the match to TRBD1 covers 9 bases. The CDR3 runs to 15 residues. With V trimmed by 1 base and J by 3 bases, 4 bases remained unmatched. Germline V gene data show CDR1 as LGHNA and CDR2 as YSLEER. The CDR3 is CASSQVTGQGYEQYF. The CDR3 nucleotides are TGCGCCAGCAGCCAAGTAACGGGACAGGGCTACGAGCAGTACTTC.

The genes are TRBV5-4 and TRBJ2-3; a weak D match, TRBD2 (6 bases). Trimming took off 4 bases at V and 4 bases at J, with 16 bases between the two ends. The CDR3 is made up of 15 amino acids. CDR1 is SGHNT and CDR2 is YYREEE in the germline V gene (reference sequence). The CDR3 protein is CASSVGGKAPDTQYF. The CDR3 bases are TGTGCCAGCAGCGTGGGGGGAAAAGCCCCAGATACGCAGTATTTT.